This T cell receptor beta chain stems from a study of T cell changes during pregnancy in multiple sclerosis (dated by TCRdb to the late 2010s). Context from the whole study: Changes in the T cell repertoire over the course of pregnancy were examined in this study in women with multiple sclerosis.

In the case of this clone: The specificity of this receptor is unknown. No clone much larger than this one lies a single base away; base qualities are absent.

Trimming costs V 0 bases and J 3 bases, and their ends lie 13 bases apart. The germline V gene encodes CDR1 SGHKS and CDR2 YYEKEE (reference sequence). The CDR3 starts with the cysteine, ends with the phenylalanine, and has 15 residues. Only the CDR3 DNA stays, 45 bases, in frame from base 1. The library was prepared using the immunoSEQ multiplex PCR assay. TCRdb took this table from immuneACCESS and kept in-frame rearrangements with V and J called. Such tables lack part of the clones; where checked against another copy, unresolved V genes explain under half of the gap, and the rest is unexplained. This sample lists tens of thousands of clones; 90% to 95% were detected once. Under 0.85% of the sample comes from the top ten.

The sample was peripheral blood, taken in the third trimester of pregnancy. This receptor was taken from a female donor with multiple sclerosis, enrolled in a pregnancy study. The chain is assembled from TRBV5-5 and TRBJ2-7; a tentative D match to TRBD1 spans 6 bases. The DNA sequence follows: TGTGCCAGCAGCTTGGAGGACAGAGCGAACTACGAGCAGTACTTC. Translated, it gives CASSLEDRANYEQYF. Reference TRBV5-5 and TRBJ2-7 proteins supply the regions before and after the CDR3; the full variable domain is: DAGVTQSPTHLIKTRGQQVTLRCSPISGHKSVSWYQQVLGQGPQFIFQYYEKEERGRGNFPDRFSARQFPNYSSELNVNALLLGDSALYLCASSLEDRANYEQYFGPGTRLTVT.